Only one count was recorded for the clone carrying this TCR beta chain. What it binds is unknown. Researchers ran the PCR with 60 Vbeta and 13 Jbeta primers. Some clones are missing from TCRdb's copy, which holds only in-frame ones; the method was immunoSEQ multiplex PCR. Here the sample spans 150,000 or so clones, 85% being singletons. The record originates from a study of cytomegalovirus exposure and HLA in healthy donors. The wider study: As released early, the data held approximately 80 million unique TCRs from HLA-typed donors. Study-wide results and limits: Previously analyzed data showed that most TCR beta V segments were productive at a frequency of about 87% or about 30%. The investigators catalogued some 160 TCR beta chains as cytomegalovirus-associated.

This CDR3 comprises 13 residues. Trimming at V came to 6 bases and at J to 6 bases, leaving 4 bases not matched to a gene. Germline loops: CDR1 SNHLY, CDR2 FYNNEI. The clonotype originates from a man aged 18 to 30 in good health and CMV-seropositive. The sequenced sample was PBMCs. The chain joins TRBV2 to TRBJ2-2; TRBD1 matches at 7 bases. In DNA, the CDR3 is TGTGCCAGCAGGGGACAGTTGGCCGGGGAGCTGTTTTTT. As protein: CASRGQLAGELFF.